This is a list of T cell receptor beta chains from one sample in a study of shared clonotypes between healthy human individuals. Data came from immunoSEQ multiplex PCR; TCRdb stores just in-frame clones and leaves some out. Here the sample spans some 89,000 clones, about two thirds being singletons. Sequencing was carried out using memory CD8+ T cells sorted from blood. All receptors come from a young man in good health. The conserved cysteine and the conserved F or W are not part of the CDR3 here. Fields, in order: J gene, V gene, CDR3 protein.

TRBJ2-7 TRBV13 ASSFTGEDYDEQY
TRBJ1-2 TRBV7-2 ASSSSDRLFRLNYGYT
TRBJ2-2 TRBV6-1 ASSRVGQGAGELF
TRBJ2-7 TRBV19 ASSIHGGGLPDPNYEQY
TRBJ2-7 TRBV7-8 ASSLWTSGAYEQY
TRBJ2-7 TRBV9 ASSTGTDSYEQY
TRBJ2-3 TRBV27 ASSLAAGTDTQY
TRBJ2-1 TRBV27 ASRSRDRVFNEQF
TRBJ2-1 TRBV5-5 ASSQERTQSYNEQF
TRBJ1-1 TRBV5-1 ASSLFRRGMNTEAF
TRBJ2-2 TRBV6-1 ASSVPGGETGELF
TRBJ1-2 TRBV7-6 ASGLGTRGAGGYT
TRBJ2-2 TRBV27 ASRPLAGMNGELF
TRBJ2-3 TRBV10-3 AISESLEWRSDTQY
TRBJ1-1 TRBV5-1 ASSLSGMNTEAF
TRBJ1-4 TRBV28 ASTLQGSEKLF
TRBJ2-7 TRBV4-3 ASSSVQGEQY
TRBJ2-6 TRBV7-5 ARRLICRQSRANVLT
TRBJ2-2 TRBV7-8 ASSLSDTDMNTGELF
TRBJ2-7 TRBV25-1 ASRQGAYEQY
TRBJ2-7 TRBV4-3 ASSQDITTGAW
TRBJ2-7 TRBV28 ASSSRTVAHEQY
TRBJ2-1 TRBV7-2 ASSPTGLAGWNEQF
TRBJ2-1 TRBV6-5 ASRRYNEQF
TRBJ2-3 TRBV27 ASSLYMVREVTDTQY
TRBJ1-4 TRBV5-6 ASSFFSGAEKLF
TRBJ2-7 TRBV7-9 ASSFGAGRYEQY
TRBJ2-1 TRBV5-6 ASSLDLSSYNEQF
TRBJ1-2 TRBV28 ASSFFQGGYGYT
TRBJ2-5 TRBV4-3 ASSQVQEEETQY
TRBJ2-5 TRBV28 ASSEPRRVDMREGFQETQY
TRBJ2-1 TRBV4-1 ASSPIPGLTFNEQF
TRBJ2-1 TRBV25-1 ASSDAGQGLMNNEQF
TRBJ2-7 TRBV2 ASSVALAGDYEQY
TRBJ2-7 TRBV2 ASSLAGEQY
TRBJ2-3 TRBV19 ASSIGTKPAPDTQY
TRBJ1-4 TRBV28 ASSLLTDSNEKLF
TRBJ2-7 TRBV9 ASSVSRSQGADEQY
TRBJ2-1 TRBV28 ASNSYGTGPYNEQF
TRBJ1-2 TRBV28 AEGTGYGYT
TRBJ2-1 TRBV28 ASVRDHYNEQF
TRBJ2-5 TRBV28 ASSFGTVDSGRQETQY
TRBJ2-5 TRBV6-5 ASSYGEAQETQY
TRBJ2-3 TRBV4-1 ASSQSNMGFTDTQY
TRBJ2-3 TRBV5-6 ASSLDGRLPSTDTQY
TRBJ1-3 TRBV30 AWKWFSGNTIY
TRBJ1-1 TRBV5-1 ASSLAGGRGAEAF
TRBJ1-1 TRBV2 ASSERQGRPEAF
TRBJ1-1 TRBV4-2 ASSQLDRRNTEAF
TRBJ2-6 TRBV2 ASRDKRTVTSSGANVLT
TRBJ2-1 TRBV7-9 ASSSDRDSYNEQF
TRBJ2-3 TRBV5-4 ASSPAPSSGSTDTQY
TRBJ2-7 TRBV6-1 ASSVGSGSSYEQY
TRBJ1-2 TRBV5-4 ASSLDNLGLNYGYT